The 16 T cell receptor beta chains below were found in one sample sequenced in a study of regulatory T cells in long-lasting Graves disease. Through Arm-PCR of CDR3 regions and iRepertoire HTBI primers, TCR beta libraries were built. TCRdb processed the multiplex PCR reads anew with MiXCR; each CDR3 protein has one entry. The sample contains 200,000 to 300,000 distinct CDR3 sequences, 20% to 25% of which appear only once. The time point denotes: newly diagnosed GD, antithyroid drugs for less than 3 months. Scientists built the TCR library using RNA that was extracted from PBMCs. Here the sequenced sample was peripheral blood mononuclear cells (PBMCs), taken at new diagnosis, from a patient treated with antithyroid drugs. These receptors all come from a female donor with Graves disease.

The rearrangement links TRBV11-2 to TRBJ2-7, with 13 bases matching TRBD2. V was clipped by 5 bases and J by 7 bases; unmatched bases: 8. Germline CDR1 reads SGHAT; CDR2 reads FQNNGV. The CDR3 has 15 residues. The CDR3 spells CASSMGLAGPGEQYF. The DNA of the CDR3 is TGTGCCAGCAGCATGGGACTAGCGGGACCAGGGGAGCAGTACTTC.

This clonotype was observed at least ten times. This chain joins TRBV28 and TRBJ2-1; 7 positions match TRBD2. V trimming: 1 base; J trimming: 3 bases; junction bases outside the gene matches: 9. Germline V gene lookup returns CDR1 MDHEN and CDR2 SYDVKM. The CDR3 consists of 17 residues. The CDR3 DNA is TGTGCCAGCAGTTTATACGCGGGGGACGTTTACTACAATGAGCAGTTCTTC. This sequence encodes CASSLYAGDVYYNEQFF.

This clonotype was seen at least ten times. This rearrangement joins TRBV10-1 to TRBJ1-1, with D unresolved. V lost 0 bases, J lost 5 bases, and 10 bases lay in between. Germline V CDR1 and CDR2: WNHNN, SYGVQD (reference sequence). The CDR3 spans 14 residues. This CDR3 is CASSESGKMTEAFF. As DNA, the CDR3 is TGCGCCAGCAGTGAGTCAGGGAAGATGACTGAAGCTTTCTTT.

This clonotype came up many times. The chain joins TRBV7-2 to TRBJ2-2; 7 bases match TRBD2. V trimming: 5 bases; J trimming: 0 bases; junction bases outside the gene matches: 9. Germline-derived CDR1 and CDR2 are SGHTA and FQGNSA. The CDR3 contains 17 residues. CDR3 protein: CASSAATSAPNTGELFF. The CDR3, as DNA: TGTGCCAGCAGCGCCGCCACTAGCGCGCCGAACACCGGGGAGCTGTTTTTT.

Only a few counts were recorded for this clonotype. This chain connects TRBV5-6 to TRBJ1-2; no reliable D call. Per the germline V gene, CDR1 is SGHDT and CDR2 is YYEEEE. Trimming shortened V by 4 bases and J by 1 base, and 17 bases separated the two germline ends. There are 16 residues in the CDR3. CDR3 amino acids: CASSTRTRFHNYGYTF. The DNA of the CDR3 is TGTGCCAGCAGCACCCGAACAAGATTCCATAACTATGGCTACACCTTC.

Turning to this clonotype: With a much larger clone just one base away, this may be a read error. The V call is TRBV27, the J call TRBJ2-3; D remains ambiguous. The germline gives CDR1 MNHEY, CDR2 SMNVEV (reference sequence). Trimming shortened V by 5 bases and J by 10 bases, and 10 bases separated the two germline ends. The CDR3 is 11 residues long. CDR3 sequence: CASSRLSAQYF. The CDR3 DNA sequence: TGTGCCAGCAGTAGACTGTCTGCGCAGTATTTT.

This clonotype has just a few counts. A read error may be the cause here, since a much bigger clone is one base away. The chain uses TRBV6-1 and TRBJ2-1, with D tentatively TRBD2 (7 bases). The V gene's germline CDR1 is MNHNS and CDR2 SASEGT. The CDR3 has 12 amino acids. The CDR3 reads CATPKRDNEQSF. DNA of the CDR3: TGTGCCACCCCGAAGCGGGACAATGAGCAGTCCTTC.

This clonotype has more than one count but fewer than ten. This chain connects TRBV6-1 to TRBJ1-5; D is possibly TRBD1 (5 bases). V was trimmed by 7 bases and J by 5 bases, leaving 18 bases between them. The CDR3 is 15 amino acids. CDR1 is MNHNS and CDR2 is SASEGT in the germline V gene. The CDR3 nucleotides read TGTGCCAGCAATGTAATTGGCAGGGACGATCAGCCCCAGCATTTT. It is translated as CASNVIGRDDQPQHF.

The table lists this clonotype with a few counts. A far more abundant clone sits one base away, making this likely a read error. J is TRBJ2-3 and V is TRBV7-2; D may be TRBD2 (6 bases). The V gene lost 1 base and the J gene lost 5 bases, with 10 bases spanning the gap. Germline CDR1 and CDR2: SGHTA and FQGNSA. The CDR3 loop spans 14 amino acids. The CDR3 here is CASSLGGGRDTQYF. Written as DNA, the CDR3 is TGTGCCAGCAGCTTAGGGGGAGGACGAGATACGCAGTATTTT.

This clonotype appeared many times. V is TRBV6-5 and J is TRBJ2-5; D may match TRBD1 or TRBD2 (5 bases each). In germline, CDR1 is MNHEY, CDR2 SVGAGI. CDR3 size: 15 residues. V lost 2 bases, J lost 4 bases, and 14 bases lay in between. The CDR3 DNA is TGTGCCAGCAGTTACGGGGACGGCGGCGGAGAGACCCAGTACTTC. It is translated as CASSYGDGGGETQYF.

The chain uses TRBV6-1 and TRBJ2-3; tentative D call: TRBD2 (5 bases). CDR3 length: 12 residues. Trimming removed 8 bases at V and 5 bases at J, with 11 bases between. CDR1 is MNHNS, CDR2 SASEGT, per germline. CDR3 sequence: CASAISGDTQYF. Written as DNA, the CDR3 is TGTGCCAGCGCCATCAGCGGAGATACGCAGTATTTT.

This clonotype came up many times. This CDR3 reads CASNLYLTGTDTQYF. In DNA form, the CDR3 reads TGTGCCAGCAACCTCTATCTGACAGGCACAGATACGCAGTATTTT. V is TRBV12-3 or TRBV12-4 and J is TRBJ2-3, with a possible D match to TRBD1 (5 bases). V dropped 7 bases and J dropped 1 base, with 15 bases sitting between them. The CDR3 totals 15 residues.

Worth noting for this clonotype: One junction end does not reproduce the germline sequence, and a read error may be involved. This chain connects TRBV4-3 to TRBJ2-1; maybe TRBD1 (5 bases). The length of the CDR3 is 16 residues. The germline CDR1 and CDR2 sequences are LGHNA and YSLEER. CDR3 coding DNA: TGCGCCAGCAGCGGGTCAGCCCAGGGATCCTACAATAAGCAGTTCTTC. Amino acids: CASSGSAQGSYNKQFF.

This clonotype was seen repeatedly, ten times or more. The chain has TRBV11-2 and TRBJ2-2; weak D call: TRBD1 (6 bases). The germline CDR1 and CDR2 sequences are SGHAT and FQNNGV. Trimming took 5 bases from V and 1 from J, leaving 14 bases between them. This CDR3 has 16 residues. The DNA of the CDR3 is TGTGCCAGCAGCGCCTGGGAACAGGGGAACACCGGGGAGCTGTTTTTT. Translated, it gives CASSAWEQGNTGELFF.

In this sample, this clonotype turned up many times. The CDR3 sequence: CATSLSGQGYNEQFF. For the CDR3, the DNA is TGTGCCACCAGTCTGTCCGGACAGGGCTACAATGAGCAGTTCTTC. The chain recombines TRBV24-1 with TRBJ2-1, with 8 bases fitting TRBD1. The ends lost 6 bases at V and 3 bases at J; junction bases unmatched: 6. Germline lookup yields CDR1 KGHDR and CDR2 SFDVKD. CDR3 length: 15 residues.

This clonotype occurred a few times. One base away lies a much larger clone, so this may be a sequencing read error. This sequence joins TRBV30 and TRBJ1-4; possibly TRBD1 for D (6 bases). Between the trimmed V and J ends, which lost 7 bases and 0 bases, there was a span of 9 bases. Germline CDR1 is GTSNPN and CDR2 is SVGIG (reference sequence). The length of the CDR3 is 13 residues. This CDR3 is CALTGATNEKLFF. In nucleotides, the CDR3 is TGTGCCTTGACAGGCGCAACTAATGAAAAACTGTTTTTT.